This is a list of T cell receptor beta chains from one sample in a study of blood T cell repertoires in COVID-19. The assay was immunoSEQ multiplex PCR, and TCRdb's table has in-frame clones only and misses some. The sample carries approximately 300,000 clones, 75% to 95% recorded once. Sequenced material: peripheral blood. These receptors all come from a woman in her 30s with COVID-19, enrolled during active disease. Both conserved end residues are part of each CDR3. Each record gives: V gene, CDR3 protein.

>TRBV6-5
CASRQRQGGNYGYTF
>TRBV6-5
CASRLDTNQPQHF
>TRBV7-9
CASSPTGYGYTF
>TRBV6-6
CASSHLKQGWPLNYGYTF
>TRBV19
CASSILDTQYF
>TRBV2
CASSELGLGDTQYF
>TRBV5-3
CARSLVRGGGEGSSPLHF
>TRBV5-8
CASAKQRESHEQYF
>TRBV20-1
CSASGGSTGNTIYF
>TRBV24-1
CATSDLRGRDTGELFF
>TRBV4-3
CASSQEEGISYNEQFF
>TRBV7-7
CASSRTGAPQETQYF
>TRBV15
CATSRGGLDNSPLHF
>TRBV5-1
CASSLDPGSTDTQYF
>TRBV3-1/TRBV3-2
CASSQSDTNYGYTF
>TRBV5-5
CASSFSGRAFLDTQYF
>TRBV2
CAIQVQPNEKLFF
>TRBV7-8
CASSTDRVTEAFF
>TRBV11-2
CASSITTGGTQYF
>TRBV11-2
CASSAGTPTDTQYF
>TRBV3-1/TRBV3-2
CASSQVTGHTGELFF
>TRBV7-3
CASSVGTGGGEAFF
>TRBV3-1/TRBV3-2
CASSQTVAGGTRGAQETQYF
>TRBV6-6
CASSNLKQGSGNEQFF
>TRBV6-6
CASSYDNRANQPQHF
>TRBV27
CASSLRDSHEQYF
>TRBV5-1
CASSLAGTGAYGYTF
>TRBV28
CASSLIQGGGNQPQHF
>TRBV5-1
CASSFGDTGELFF
>TRBV5-1
CASSLSGVSSSYNSPLHF
>TRBV7-2
CASSLETGAYNEQFF
>TRBV6-6
CASSLAAGLAYEQYF
>TRBV6-5
CASSYSTVNTEAFF
>TRBV9
CASSVGETSGRAGEQFF
>TRBV28
CASSLPGTGAHEQFF
>TRBV7-9
CASSRGAVGTGSTDTQYF
>TRBV9
CASSVDPGKNEQFF
>TRBV4-1
CASSQGQGGMGYTF
>TRBV6-1
CASRASQETQYF
>TRBV5-4
CASSPQGDIAKNIQYF
>TRBV7-8
CASSLGGVDEQYF
>TRBV25-1
CASRGIAGGEETQYF
>TRBV4-1
CASSQDPLGGVTDTQYF
>TRBV12-3/TRBV12-4
CASSPRGVQPQHF
>TRBV29-1
CSALQGGYEQYF
>TRBV12-3/TRBV12-4
CASRLQGAGELFF
>TRBV28
CASRLAGDYNEQFF
>TRBV6-1
CASSVVSGGSYNEQFF
>TRBV6-5
CASSYSKWGPPHF
>TRBV10-3
CAISVVTGEAFF
>TRBV15
CATSRDPGGEKLFF
>TRBV24-1
CATSGSGRDNQPQHF
>TRBV2
CASSERRTNEKLFF
>TRBV29-1
CSVERQEGGEKLFF
>TRBV7-2
CASSLLSWNTEAFF